This T cell receptor beta chain originates from a study of blood T cell repertoires in COVID-19 (dated by TCRdb to 2020 to 2021). Some background on the complete study: The collaborator samples originated in the United States, Italy and Spain and spanned the acute and convalescent phases of COVID-19. The prospective study material was composed of cDNA or gDNA derived from T cells, B-cell-depleted T cells, or PBMCs. Deeply sampled blood TCRbeta repertoires from subjects exposed to, actively infected with, or recovered from COVID-19 were included in the dataset. The repertoires were released in a freely available public database intended as a resource for research on the immune response to SARS-CoV-2. Samples came from the ongoing ImmuneRACE study (first 160 participants) plus 1,254 subjects from 6 global collaborators. Sample metadata almost always included a de-identified subject ID, COVID-19 status, age in years and sex. HLA class I and class II types, where available, came from metadata supplied by the sample provider rather than from assay-based typing.

Overall results and qualifications from the work: Clinical and demographic metadata were provided uncurated, with the amount varying by source and participant.

Comments on this clone: Its target antigen remains unknown. No per-base quality is available; no much larger clone lies one base away.

Participants in the prospective study were enrolled through a virtual design, were aged about 18 to 90 years, and lived in approximately 25 United States geographic areas. Cohort assignment in the prospective study relied on participant-reported clinical history from a screening survey and a study questionnaire. ImmuneRACE Cohort 3 recovered participants were defined by two consecutive negative NP/OP PCR tests, healthcare professional clearance, or symptom resolution. In the prospective study, mobile phlebotomists collected whole blood, serum and a nasopharyngeal or oropharyngeal swab from each participant. Additional blood draws and questionnaires over an approximately 2-month period could optionally be provided by prospective study participants. Blood samples from the prospective study were shipped frozen or at room temperature prior to DNA extraction. TCRbeta CDR3 regions were amplified from genomic DNA by means of the immunoSEQ Assay, a bias-controlled multiplex PCR. As for how the authors treated the data: The number of nucleated cells in each sample was estimated from the amplification of reference gene primers within the assay. To quantify the absolute abundance of each unique TCRbeta CDR3 rearrangement, sequence reads were collapsed and filtered. Productive Simpson clonality was computed per sample as the square root of Simpson's diversity index over productive rearrangements. Not all clones reach the TCRdb copy of this immuneACCESS table, which keeps in-frame sequences only. Checked studies attribute under half of the gap to unresolved V genes and leave the rest unexplained. Clone size and the V and J calls come from that table; the DNA yielded D and trimming. In this sample the table shows about 210,000 clones, 70% to 90% of which occur a single time. The ten most abundant clones make up around 9.2% of the sample.

The TCR originated in a man aged 35 to 55 who had recovered from COVID-19. The sequencing sample was made of PBMCs or T cells enriched from blood (not recorded which).

The CDR3 corresponds to CAWKEGLRTEAFF. The nucleotide sequence reads TGTGCCTGGAAGGAGGGCCTGAGAACTGAAGCTTTCTTT. This chain is built from TRBV30 and TRBJ1-1; no D gene is confidently identified. The germline V gene (reference sequence) specifies GTSNPN as CDR1 and SVGIG as CDR2. From the cysteine up to the phenylalanine, the CDR3 has a length of 13 residues. Of all the DNA, just the CDR3 is kept, 39 bases in frame from base 1. V was cut back by 4 bases and J by 5 bases, leaving a gap of 14 bases between them.